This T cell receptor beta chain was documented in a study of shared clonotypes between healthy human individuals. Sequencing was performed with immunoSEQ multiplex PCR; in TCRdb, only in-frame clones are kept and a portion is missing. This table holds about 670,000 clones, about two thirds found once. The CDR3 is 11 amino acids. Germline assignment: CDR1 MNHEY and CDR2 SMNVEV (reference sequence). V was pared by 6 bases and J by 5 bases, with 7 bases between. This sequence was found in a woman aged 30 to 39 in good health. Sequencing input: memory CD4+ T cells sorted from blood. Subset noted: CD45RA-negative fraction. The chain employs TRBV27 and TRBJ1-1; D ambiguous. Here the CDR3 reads CASRGRTEAFF. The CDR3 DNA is TGTGCCAGCAGGGGGAGGACTGAAGCTTTCTTT.